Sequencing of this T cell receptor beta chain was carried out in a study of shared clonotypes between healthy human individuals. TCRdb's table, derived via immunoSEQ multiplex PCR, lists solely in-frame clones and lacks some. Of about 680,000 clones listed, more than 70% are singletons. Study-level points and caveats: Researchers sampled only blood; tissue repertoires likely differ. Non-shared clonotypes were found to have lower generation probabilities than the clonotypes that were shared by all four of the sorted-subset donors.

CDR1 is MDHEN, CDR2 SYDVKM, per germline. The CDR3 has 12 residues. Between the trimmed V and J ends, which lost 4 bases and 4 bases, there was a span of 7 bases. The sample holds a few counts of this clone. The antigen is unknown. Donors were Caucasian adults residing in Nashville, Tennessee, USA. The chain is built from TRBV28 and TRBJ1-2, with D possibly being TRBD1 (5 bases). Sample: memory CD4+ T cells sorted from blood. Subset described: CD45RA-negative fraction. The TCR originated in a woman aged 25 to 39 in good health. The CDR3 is CASSSDSYGYTF. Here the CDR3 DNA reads TGTGCCAGCAGTTCCGACAGCTATGGCTACACCTTC.